Listed below are T cell receptor beta chains from one sample, sequenced in a study of glioma-infiltrating T cells after dendritic cell vaccination. Assay: immunoSEQ multiplex PCR; the TCRdb copy retains only in-frame clones and omits some. The sample lists fewer than 90,000 clones, roughly four fifths occurring once. The sequences come from blood, collected after dendritic cell vaccination. The receptors stem from a human donor with glioblastoma. Both conserved end residues are part of each CDR3. A D gene is named only where the DNA matches it firmly. Rows give clone size only sometimes, using once, few, many, or a class for an expanded clone.

v_call	cdr3_length	clone_size	j_call	d_call	cdr3_aa	cdr3_nt
TRBV15	16	.	TRBJ2-1	TRBD1	CATSRLGQGTTDEQFF	TGTGCCACCAGCAGGTTGGGACAGGGAACCACCGATGAGCAGTTCTTC
TRBV5-1	15	once	TRBJ1-1	TRBD1	CASSLTGGLVTEAFF	TGCGCCAGCAGCTTGACAGGGGGCTTGGTCACTGAAGCTTTCTTT
TRBV7-3	15	once	TRBJ1-1	.	CASSLTPGSDTEAFF	TGTGCCAGCAGCTTAACCCCGGGTTCCGACACTGAAGCTTTCTTT
TRBV6-1	14	few	TRBJ1-5	.	CASSRRSLAQPQHF	TGTGCCAGCAGCCGACGGTCCCTAGCCCAGCCCCAGCATTTT
TRBV5-1	12	.	TRBJ1-2	.	CASSRDSLGYTF	TGCGCCAGCAGCCGGGACTCCCTAGGCTACACCTTC
TRBV11-2	16	.	TRBJ1-1	.	CASSHRQERKNTEAFF	TGTGCCAGCAGCCACCGACAGGAGAGGAAGAACACTGAAGCTTTCTTT
TRBV7-2	14	.	TRBJ1-6	TRBD1	CASSRGQGDSPLHF	TGTGCCAGCAGCAGAGGACAGGGCGATTCACCCCTCCACTTT
TRBV5-6	16	.	TRBJ1-1	TRBD1	CASSYPGQGADTEAFF	TGTGCCAGCAGCTACCCGGGACAGGGGGCGGACACTGAAGCTTTCTTT
TRBV7-8	17	.	TRBJ2-2	TRBD1	CASSSGSGTGDTGELFF	TGTGCCAGCAGCTCGGGATCCGGGACAGGGGATACCGGGGAGCTGTTTTTT
TRBV6-6	14	.	TRBJ1-5	TRBD1	CASKQGAGNQPQHF	TGTGCCAGCAAACAGGGGGCAGGCAATCAGCCCCAGCATTTT
TRBV25-1	13	.	TRBJ1-1	TRBD1	CASSVAGGTEAFF	TGTGCCAGCAGCGTCGCAGGGGGCACTGAAGCTTTCTTT
TRBV9	14	.	TRBJ1-3	TRBD1	CASSQGGSGNTIYF	TGTGCCAGCAGCCAGGGGGGCTCTGGAAACACCATATATTTT
TRBV7-3	14	few	TRBJ1-1	.	CASSLQGEDTEAFF	TGTGCCAGCAGCTTACAGGGCGAGGACACTGAAGCTTTCTTT
TRBV5-4	16	.	TRBJ2-1	.	CASSPNRQSSYNEQFF	TGTGCCAGCAGCCCGAATCGACAGAGCTCCTACAATGAGCAGTTCTTC
TRBV6-1	13	.	TRBJ1-5	.	CASLGRDNQPQHF	TGTGCCAGCCTAGGACGGGACAATCAGCCCCAGCATTTT
TRBV29-1	15	.	TRBJ2-2	TRBD1	CSVLQGGTDTGELFF	TGCAGCGTTTTACAGGGGGGTACCGACACCGGGGAGCTGTTTTTT
TRBV7-8	16	once	TRBJ2-5	TRBD1	CASSLPADRGEETQYF	TGTGCCAGCAGCTTACCCGCCGACAGGGGAGAAGAGACCCAGTACTTC
TRBV2	15	few	TRBJ2-3	TRBD1	CASSRQQGWADTQYF	TGTGCCAGCAGTAGACAACAGGGGTGGGCAGATACGCAGTATTTT
TRBV5-4	13	.	TRBJ2-5	.	CASSRQGGETQYF	TGTGCCAGCAGCCGTCAGGGTGGAGAGACCCAGTACTTC
TRBV5-6	14	.	TRBJ1-1	.	CASSRAYRAPEAFF	TGTGCCAGCAGCCGGGCTTACAGGGCCCCTGAAGCTTTCTTT
TRBV7-2	15	once	TRBJ1-1	.	CASSFTGHMNTEAFF	TGTGCCAGCAGCTTCACAGGGCACATGAACACTGAAGCTTTCTTT
TRBV5-1	13	.	TRBJ2-5	.	CASSLEGSETQYF	TGCGCCAGCAGCTTGGAAGGGAGCGAGACCCAGTACTTC
TRBV18	15	.	TRBJ2-2	.	CASSPPLPNTGELFF	TGTGCCAGCTCACCACCGCTACCGAACACCGGGGAGCTGTTTTTT
TRBV19	15	.	TRBJ2-5	TRBD2	CASSTGLAGQETQYF	TGTGCCAGTAGTACGGGACTAGCGGGGCAAGAGACCCAGTACTTC
TRBV5-1	14	.	TRBJ2-5	TRBD1	CASSPRQGEETQYF	TGCGCCAGCAGCCCCAGACAGGGGGAAGAGACCCAGTACTTC
TRBV11-2	12	once	TRBJ1-1	.	CASSRDSSEAFF	TGTGCCAGCAGCCGGGACTCTAGTGAAGCTTTCTTT
TRBV5-1	15	once	TRBJ2-1	.	CASSLAGTLNNEQFF	TGCGCCAGCAGCTTGGCTGGGACACTGAACAATGAGCAGTTCTTC
TRBV6-1	11	few	TRBJ1-4	.	CASSQTGKLFF	TGTGCCAGCAGTCAGACAGGAAAACTGTTTTTT
TRBV4-3	17	few	TRBJ1-4	.	CASSQDARGATNEKLFF	TGCGCCAGCAGCCAAGATGCCAGGGGAGCAACTAATGAAAAACTGTTTTTT
TRBV7-8	14	once	TRBJ1-2	.	CASSLSDSNYGYTF	TGTGCCAGCAGCTTAAGCGACAGTAACTATGGCTACACCTTC
TRBV6-5	14	.	TRBJ1-4	.	CASSYSKTGEKLFF	TGTGCCAGCAGTTACTCTAAGACAGGAGAAAAACTGTTTTTT
TRBV19	14	.	TRBJ2-7	.	CASSIRGAPYEQYF	TGTGCCAGTAGTATTCGGGGGGCCCCCTACGAGCAGTACTTC